Listed here are 6 T cell receptor beta chains from one sample, sequenced in a study of vaccination and CD4 T cells after COVID-19. Treatment given: approximately nine-day PBMC culture with coronavirus spike peptide pools or control peptides (ViraFEST assay). Antigens for these TCRs are unknown. The study sequenced cultured CD4+ T cell DNA using the Oncomine TCR Beta short-read assay. TCRdb used MiXCR to reprocess the PCR reads, holding one entry per CDR3 protein. Found here are about 23,000 distinct CDR3 sequences, under 65% of them singletons; the top ten hold about 3%. The material sequenced was CD4+ T cells from blood, cultured in vitro. All receptors come from a human donor who had recovered from COVID-19.

The chain combines TRBV7-2 with TRBJ2-3, with 8 bases that match TRBD2. The CDR3 consists of 15 residues. Germline CDR1 reads SGHTA; CDR2 reads FQGNSA. With V trimmed by 6 bases and J by 3 bases, 8 bases remained unmatched. The CDR3 sequence is CASSPGGAGTDTQYF. The CDR3 DNA reads as TGTGCCAGCAGTCCCGGGGGGGCCGGAACAGATACGCAGTATTTT.

The gene calls are TRBV15 and TRBJ2-5, with 10 bases lining up with TRBD2. The J segment lost 3 bases and the V segment lost 4 bases, leaving 2 bases of the junction unmatched. Germline CDR1 reads LNHNV; CDR2 reads YYDKDF (reference sequence). This CDR3 has 14 residues. For the CDR3, the DNA is TGTGCCACCAGCATAGGACTAGCGGAAGAGACCCAGTACTTC. Its protein is CATSIGLAEETQYF.

The chain joins TRBV7-2 to TRBJ1-2, with 9 bases matching TRBD1. Unmatched junction bases numbered 5, after V lost 5 bases and J lost 4 bases. Looked up from germline, CDR1 is SGHTA and CDR2 is FQGNSA. The CDR3 runs 14 residues. CDR3: CASSKPGQGYGYTF. CDR3 in DNA: TGTGCCAGCAGCAAACCGGGACAGGGCTATGGCTACACCTTC. The variable domain in full, with the rest retrieved from reference TRBV7-2 and TRBJ1-2, is GAGVSQSPSNKVTEKGKDVELRCDPISGHTALYWYRQSLGQGLEFLIYFQGNSAPDKSGLPSDRFSAERTGGSVSTLTIQRTQQEDSAVYLCASSKPGQGYGYTFGSGTRLTVV.

This chain connects TRBV6-1 to TRBJ2-7, with D hard to call. Per the germline V gene, CDR1 is MNHNS and CDR2 is SASEGT. CDR3 length: 15 amino acids. Trimming left V 0 bases short and J 6 bases short, with 15 bases between. The CDR3 loop reads CASSEALGARSEQYF. As DNA, the CDR3 is TGTGCCAGCAGTGAAGCGCTAGGCGCCCGTAGCGAGCAGTACTTC.

This clonotype was observed a single time. CDR3 residues: CSVSTGGSEAFF. The CDR3 coding sequence is TGCAGCGTCTCGACAGGGGGCTCCGAAGCTTTCTTT. This chain joins TRBV29-1 and TRBJ1-1; TRBD1 matches at 10 bases. V dropped 6 bases and J dropped 8; count of bases not matched to a gene: 6. This CDR3 spans 12 amino acids. The germline CDR1 and CDR2 sequences are SQVTM and ANQGSEA. The full variable domain, completed using reference TRBV29-1 and TRBJ1-1, is SAVISQKPSRDICQRGTSLTIQCQVDSQVTMMFWYRQQPGQSLTLIATANQGSEATYESGFVIDKFPISRPNLTFSTLTVSNMSPEDSSIYLCSVSTGGSEAFFGQGTRLTVV.

J is TRBJ1-2 and V is TRBV28, with TRBD1 matching over 7 bases. Trimming cost V 2 bases and J 5 bases; bases outside gene matches: 8. Germline lookup yields CDR1 MDHEN and CDR2 SYDVKM. The CDR3 is 15 amino acids. In nucleotides, the CDR3 is TGTGCCAGCAGTTTACGGACAGGCCAGGCGTATGGCTACACCTTC. It translates to CASSLRTGQAYGYTF.